These T cell receptor beta chains were read from a single sample in a study of shared clonotypes between healthy human individuals. Here immunoSEQ multiplex PCR was the method, and the copy in TCRdb shows in-frame clones only, minus some. The profile shows under 850,000 clones, 85% to 95% of them singletons. Sequencing input: naive CD8+ T cells sorted from blood. These receptors were taken from a man in his thirties or forties in good health. Each CDR3 is given with its conserved first and last residue. A D gene is named only where the DNA matches it firmly. The size field is filled for only some rows; it gives once, few, many or a size class.

V gene: TRBV19
J gene: TRBJ2-6
clone size: -
D gene: -
CDR3 DNA: TGTGCCAGTCGAAAATCGGGCTCTGGGGCCAACGTCCTGACTTTC
CDR3 protein: CASRKSGSGANVLTF

V gene: TRBV5-1
J gene: TRBJ2-5
clone size: -
D gene: TRBD1
CDR3 DNA: TGCGCCAGCAGCTGGGACAGAGCGCAAGAGACCCAGTACTTC
CDR3 protein: CASSWDRAQETQYF

V gene: TRBV5-4
J gene: TRBJ2-4
clone size: -
D gene: -
CDR3 DNA: TGTGCCAGCAGCCCATCCGGTGGACCCCCGGTTCAGTACTTC
CDR3 protein: CASSPSGGPPVQYF

V gene: TRBV14
J gene: TRBJ2-2
clone size: -
D gene: TRBD1
CDR3 DNA: TGTGCCAGCAGCCCGCACAGGACAGGGCGGTATACCGGGGAGCTGTTTTTT
CDR3 protein: CASSPHRTGRYTGELFF

V gene: TRBV30
J gene: TRBJ2-2
clone size: -
D gene: TRBD1
CDR3 DNA: TGTGCCTGGAGCCCGGGACAGGGGACCGGGGAGCTGTTTTTT
CDR3 protein: CAWSPGQGTGELFF

V gene: TRBV10-3
J gene: TRBJ2-7
clone size: -
D gene: TRBD2
CDR3 DNA: TGTGCCATCGCGGCTAGCGGGAGGGCCTCCTACGAGCAGTACTTC
CDR3 protein: CAIAASGRASYEQYF

V gene: TRBV29-1
J gene: TRBJ2-7
clone size: -
D gene: -
CDR3 DNA: TGCAGCGTCCACGGGGTACCGCAAAGCCTAGGGAACGAGCAGTACTTC
CDR3 protein: CSVHGVPQSLGNEQYF

V gene: TRBV7-9
J gene: TRBJ2-7
clone size: -
D gene: TRBD2
CDR3 DNA: TGTGCCAGCAGCTCACTAGCGGGAGGGTCCTACGAGCAGTACTTC
CDR3 protein: CASSSLAGGSYEQYF

V gene: TRBV29-1
J gene: TRBJ2-2
clone size: -
D gene: TRBD2
CDR3 DNA: TGCAGCGTTGAAGGACTAGCGGGAGATGGTACCGGGGAGCTGTTTTTT
CDR3 protein: CSVEGLAGDGTGELFF

V gene: TRBV7-6
J gene: TRBJ2-5
clone size: -
D gene: TRBD1
CDR3 DNA: TGTGCCAGCAGCTTGGACAGGGGCGGGGAGACCCAGTACTTC
CDR3 protein: CASSLDRGGETQYF

V gene: TRBV7-9
J gene: TRBJ1-4
clone size: -
D gene: -
CDR3 DNA: TGTGCCAGCAGCCCCCCGGGGAAGGAAAAACTGTTTTTT
CDR3 protein: CASSPPGKEKLFF

V gene: TRBV28
J gene: TRBJ1-1
clone size: -
D gene: TRBD1
CDR3 DNA: TGTGCCAGCAGGCACAGGGGGCAGGGCACTGAAGCTTTCTTT
CDR3 protein: CASRHRGQGTEAFF

V gene: TRBV11-2
J gene: TRBJ2-3
clone size: -
D gene: -
CDR3 DNA: TGTGCCAGCAGCCCACCGGGATCCCCCCGCTATACGCAGTATTTT
CDR3 protein: CASSPPGSPRYTQYF

V gene: TRBV29-1
J gene: TRBJ1-5
clone size: -
D gene: TRBD1
CDR3 DNA: TGCAGCGTTGTGGTAGGGGGCGAACAGCCCCAGCATTTT
CDR3 protein: CSVVVGGEQPQHF

V gene: TRBV7-9
J gene: TRBJ2-1
clone size: -
D gene: -
CDR3 DNA: TGTGCCAGCAGCTTAGGCGGGGGCAGTGGGGATTTAGGGTTCTTC
CDR3 protein: CASSLGGGSGDLGFF

V gene: TRBV6-5
J gene: TRBJ2-7
clone size: -
D gene: -
CDR3 DNA: TGTGCCAGCAGTGGGAGGGACAAGACCTACGAGCAGTACTTC
CDR3 protein: CASSGRDKTYEQYF

V gene: TRBV9
J gene: TRBJ1-1
clone size: -
D gene: -
CDR3 DNA: TGTGCCAGCAGCGTTTGGGACCGCAGATTCACTGAAGCTTTCTTT
CDR3 protein: CASSVWDRRFTEAFF

V gene: TRBV4-1
J gene: TRBJ1-2
clone size: once
D gene: -
CDR3 DNA: TGCGCCAGCAGCCAAGCAGCAGCTAACTATGGCTACACCTTC
CDR3 protein: CASSQAAANYGYTF

V gene: TRBV29-1
J gene: TRBJ1-2
clone size: -
D gene: TRBD1
CDR3 DNA: TGCAGCGTTGAAGACTTAACTCCCGGGACAGGGTCGTTTGGCTACACCTTC
CDR3 protein: CSVEDLTPGTGSFGYTF

V gene: TRBV27
J gene: TRBJ1-3
clone size: once
D gene: -
CDR3 DNA: TGTGCCAGCAGTTTATATGGGCCCCCGCCAGGAAACACCATATATTTT
CDR3 protein: CASSLYGPPPGNTIYF

V gene: TRBV11-3
J gene: TRBJ2-3
clone size: -
D gene: TRBD2
CDR3 DNA: TGTGCCAGCAGCGCCCACTTAGGGCGGGAGGCCACAGATACGCAGTATTTT
CDR3 protein: CASSAHLGREATDTQYF

V gene: TRBV29-1
J gene: TRBJ2-7
clone size: once
D gene: TRBD1
CDR3 DNA: TGCAGCTGGACAGGGCTCGACTACGAGCAGTACTTC
CDR3 protein: CSWTGLDYEQYF

V gene: TRBV4-2
J gene: TRBJ2-7
clone size: -
D gene: -
CDR3 DNA: TGTGCCAGCAGCCAAGGACTAGGCTCCTACGAGCAGTACTTC
CDR3 protein: CASSQGLGSYEQYF

V gene: TRBV19
J gene: TRBJ2-1
clone size: -
D gene: TRBD2
CDR3 DNA: TGTGCCAGTAGTTTTAGCGGGAGTTGGGGGAATGAGCAGTTCTTC
CDR3 protein: CASSFSGSWGNEQFF

V gene: TRBV27
J gene: TRBJ2-1
clone size: -
D gene: TRBD1
CDR3 DNA: TGTGCCAGCAGTTCAGGGGGACCTAACAATGAGCAGTTCTTC
CDR3 protein: CASSSGGPNNEQFF

V gene: TRBV29-1
J gene: TRBJ1-1
clone size: once
D gene: -
CDR3 DNA: TGCAGCGTTGGAGGGGACTCATCGAACACTGAAGCTTTCTTT
CDR3 protein: CSVGGDSSNTEAFF

V gene: TRBV19
J gene: TRBJ2-1
clone size: -
D gene: TRBD2
CDR3 DNA: TGTGCCAGTAGCAGCAGCGGGAGGGCCGATGAGCAGTTCTTC
CDR3 protein: CASSSSGRADEQFF

V gene: TRBV14
J gene: TRBJ2-2
clone size: -
D gene: TRBD2
CDR3 DNA: TGTGCCAGCAGTATAGCGGGAGACGGGGAGCTGTTTTTT
CDR3 protein: CASSIAGDGELFF

V gene: TRBV7-2
J gene: TRBJ2-7
clone size: -
D gene: -
CDR3 DNA: TGTGCCAGCAGCCGACAGAAAAAGTCAGACGAGCAGTACTTC
CDR3 protein: CASSRQKKSDEQYF

V gene: TRBV28
J gene: TRBJ2-1
clone size: -
D gene: TRBD2
CDR3 DNA: TGTGCCAGCAGTCCTCTAGCGGGAGTACGCAATGAGCAGTTCTTC
CDR3 protein: CASSPLAGVRNEQFF

V gene: TRBV28
J gene: TRBJ2-7
clone size: once
D gene: TRBD1
CDR3 DNA: TGTGCCAGCAGTTTATTCTGGACAGGGGTCTTTTCCTACGAGCAGTACTTC
CDR3 protein: CASSLFWTGVFSYEQYF

V gene: TRBV6-1
J gene: TRBJ2-4
clone size: -
D gene: TRBD1
CDR3 DNA: TGTGCCAGCAGGGACACAGGGGGTTGGATTCAGTACTTC
CDR3 protein: CASRDTGGWIQYF

V gene: TRBV6-5
J gene: TRBJ2-7
clone size: -
D gene: -
CDR3 DNA: TGTGCCAGCAGTCAAACGGACACCTCCTACGAGCAGTACTTC
CDR3 protein: CASSQTDTSYEQYF

V gene: TRBV7-8
J gene: TRBJ2-5
clone size: -
D gene: TRBD2
CDR3 DNA: TGTGCCAGCAGCTCTACTAGCGGCACCATGGCCCAGTACTTC
CDR3 protein: CASSSTSGTMAQYF

V gene: TRBV7-2
J gene: TRBJ2-1
clone size: -
D gene: TRBD1
CDR3 DNA: TGTGCCAGCAGCTTAGCTGTAGGGGACAGGCGAGACAATGAGCAGTTCTTC
CDR3 protein: CASSLAVGDRRDNEQFF

V gene: TRBV7-2
J gene: TRBJ2-1
clone size: -
D gene: TRBD2
CDR3 DNA: TGTGCCAGCAGCTCTAGCGGGAGTGTGAATGAGCAGTTCTTC
CDR3 protein: CASSSSGSVNEQFF

V gene: TRBV7-8
J gene: TRBJ2-2
clone size: -
D gene: TRBD1
CDR3 DNA: TGTGCCAGCAGCTACCCCCACGACAGGGCCGACACCGGGGAGCTGTTTTTT
CDR3 protein: CASSYPHDRADTGELFF

V gene: TRBV27
J gene: TRBJ1-1
clone size: -
D gene: -
CDR3 DNA: TGTGCCAGCAGTTTAAAGTACCGGAGGGACACTGAAGCTTTCTTT
CDR3 protein: CASSLKYRRDTEAFF